Below, 13 T cell receptor beta chains from the same sample are listed, as sequenced in a study of blood T cell repertoires in COVID-19. Using immunoSEQ multiplex PCR, the repertoire was profiled, and TCRdb retains in-frame clones only, with some absent. The data show about 100,000 clones, roughly 87% seen once. Sequences were obtained from peripheral blood. These receptors all stem from a man aged 18 to 29 with COVID-19, enrolled during active disease.

The chain recombines TRBV25-1 with TRBJ1-1; 7 positions match TRBD1. With 9 bases clipped from V and 3 bases from J, the junction kept 10 bases outside the gene matches. The CDR3 is 14 residues long. Germline CDR1 MGHDK, CDR2 SYGVNS. CDR3 bases: TGTGCCAGTCGACAGGGATATGCGTACACTGAAGCTTTCTTT. Its translation: CASRQGYAYTEAFF. Supplemented by reference TRBV25-1 and TRBJ1-1, the full variable domain reads EADIYQTPRYLVIGTGKKITLECSQTMGHDKMYWYQQDPGMELHLIHYSYGVNSTEKGDLSSESTVSRIRTEHFPLTLESARPSHTSQYLCASRQGYAYTEAFFGQGTRLTVV.

The chain combines TRBV5-5 with TRBJ2-3; D ambiguous. The CDR3 is made up of 16 amino acids. Trimming took 0 bases from V and 2 from J, leaving 13 bases between them. From germline, CDR1 is SGHKS and CDR2 YYEKEE (reference sequence). CDR3 DNA: TGTGCCAGCAGCTTGGATAGTTTCGTGGTCACAGATACGCAGTATTTT. It specifies CASSLDSFVVTDTQYF.

The chain carries TRBV30 and TRBJ2-2, with a tentative D call TRBD1 (6 bases). Between the trimmed V and J ends, which lost 0 bases and 7 bases, there was a span of 15 bases. There are 15 residues in the CDR3. CDR1 and CDR2 (germline): GTSNPN, SVGIG (reference sequence). CDR3 coding DNA: TGTGCCTGGAGTGTAACAGGGATCAAGGACGGGGAGCTGTTTTTT. Protein: CAWSVTGIKDGELFF.

CDR3 sequence (DNA): TGTGCCAGCAGCTTAGTTGGGACAGGGGGCGCGGAGACCCAGTACTTC. The encoded protein is CASSLVGTGGAETQYF. The chain employs TRBV7-8 and TRBJ2-5; TRBD1 agrees at 12 bases. This CDR3 is built from 16 residues. Germline CDR1 SGHVS, CDR2 FQNEAQ. Germline trimming cut 1 base from V and 5 bases from J; bases unmatched to any gene: 5.

A few counts support this clone. One junction end does not reproduce the germline sequence, and a read error may be involved. This sequence joins TRBV7-2 and TRBJ2-7, with 9 bases that match TRBD1. The CDR3 extends over 15 amino acids. Germline values: CDR1 SGHTA, CDR2 FQGNSA. This CDR3 is CASSVAGTGSYEQYF. CDR3 DNA sequence: TGTGCCAGCAGCGTAGCCGGGACAGGGTCCTACGAGCAGTACTTC.

This clone has just one count. At one of its ends the junction is not consistent with the germline gene, which may arise from a read error. CDR3 amino acids: CASSSTTGSLTTSEGF. The CDR3 DNA follows: TGTGCCAGCAGCTCTACAACCGGGAGCCTCACGACGTCGGAGGGCTTC. The chain combines TRBV5-6 with TRBJ2-7, with D possibly matching TRBD2 (6 bases). The germline CDR1 and CDR2 sequences are SGHDT and YYEEEE. This CDR3 is 16 amino acids long.

The rearrangement uses TRBV7-2 and TRBJ2-6; tentatively, D is TRBD2 (6 bases). V gave up 5 bases and J gave up 0 bases, with 17 bases separating them. Germline CDR1 SGHTA, CDR2 FQGNSA. CDR3 length equals 18 residues. The CDR3 loop reads CASSPWGVGRSGANVLTF. The CDR3 region has the DNA TGTGCCAGCAGCCCCTGGGGGGTTGGGCGCTCTGGGGCCAACGTCCTGACTTTC.

The chain links TRBV27 to TRBJ2-7; weak D call: TRBD2 (5 bases). V was shortened by 6 bases and J by 6 bases, with 12 bases between the two germline ends. The CDR3 is made up of 12 amino acids. Looked up from germline, CDR1 is MNHEY and CDR2 is SMNVEV (reference sequence). Here the CDR3 DNA reads TGTGCCAGCAGCCGACCAGAGGGCGAGCAGTACTTC. Translation: CASSRPEGEQYF.

The rearrangement links TRBV28 to TRBJ2-1, with D possibly being TRBD2 (6 bases). V shed 6 bases and J shed 5 bases, with 17 bases lying between them. The CDR3 is made up of 15 amino acids. In germline, CDR1 is MDHEN, CDR2 SYDVKM. CDR3 protein: CASRSPGVRNNEQFF. The CDR3 DNA sequence: TGTGCCAGCAGAAGCCCGGGAGTAAGGAACAATGAGCAGTTCTTC. Supplemented by reference TRBV28 and TRBJ2-1, the full variable domain reads DVKVTQSSRYLVKRTGEKVFLECVQDMDHENMFWYRQDPGLGLRLIYFSYDVKMKEKGDIPEGYSVSREKKERFSLILESASTNQTSMYLCASRSPGVRNNEQFFGPGTRLTVL.

V and J are TRBV7-6 and TRBJ2-2; D perhaps matches TRBD2 (6 bases). Looked up from germline, CDR1 is SGHVS and CDR2 is FNYEAQ. CDR3 length equals 15 residues. Trimming removed 0 bases at V and 6 bases at J, with 11 bases between. The CDR3 sequence: CASSLALGRPGELFF. CDR3 DNA sequence: TGTGCCAGCAGCTTAGCGCTAGGGAGGCCCGGGGAGCTGTTTTTT.

The rearrangement uses TRBV7-2 and TRBJ2-3; 8 nucleotides match TRBD1. V lost 1 base, J lost 1 base, and 7 bases stayed unmatched. CDR1 SGHTA and CDR2 FQGNSA come from the germline V gene. This CDR3 comprises 17 residues. In nucleotides, the CDR3 is TGTGCCAGCAGCTTAGGCCCCAGGGGGCGAGGCACAGATACGCAGTATTTT. It encodes CASSLGPRGRGTDTQYF.

The V gene is TRBV27, the J gene TRBJ1-5; possibly TRBD1 for D (6 bases). The CDR3 is 18 amino acids. V was pared by 1 base and J by 0 bases, with 16 bases between. CDR1 is MNHEY and CDR2 is SMNVEV in the germline V gene (reference sequence). Here the CDR3 DNA reads TGTGCCAGCAGTTTATGGGGAACGGCAGGGGTTAGCAATCAGCCCCAGCATTTT. Translating gives CASSLWGTAGVSNQPQHF.

V and J are TRBV21-1 and TRBJ2-3; whether TRBD2, the table's D call, matches the DNA was not checked. TRBV21-1 is a pseudogene segment. The CDR3 totals 20 residues. CDR3 bases: TGTGCCAGCAGCAAAGTGGATAGCGGGAGGGCCGTTTACCGCACAGATACGCAGTATTTT. Its protein is CASSKVDSGRAVYRTDTQYF.